This T cell receptor (beta chain) derives from a study of blood T cell repertoires in COVID-19. Looking at the study overall: COVID-19 samples, acute and convalescent, were from the United States, Italy and Spain. From T cells, B-cell-depleted T cells, or PBMCs came the material, which was cDNA or gDNA.

Authors' methods: Amplification from reference gene primers served as the basis for estimated nucleated cell counts. The protocol was immunoSEQ multiplex PCR, while the TCRdb copy is restricted to in-frame clones and leaves out a portion. Clonal size and the V and J genes are those of that table, whereas D and trimming came from the DNA. The top ten clones hold about 2.6% of a sample with 130,000 to 150,000 clones, about 85% of them seen once. The clonotype originates from a human donor with acute or convalescent COVID-19. The donor label of this sample is uncertain. The sequenced sample consisted of peripheral blood.

This chain's CDR3 is CASSLGQGSYNEQFF. CDR3 nucleotides: TGTGCCAGCAGCTTAGGACAGGGTTCCTACAATGAGCAGTTCTTC. This chain links TRBV7-2 with TRBJ2-1; 7 positions agree with TRBD1. Germline V gene sequence: CDR1 SGHTA, CDR2 FQGNSA. Trimming cost V 1 base and J 1 base; bases outside gene matches: 1. This CDR3 region has 15 residues.